This T cell receptor beta chain originates from a study of blood T cell repertoires in COVID-19. Study details: Sites in the United States, Italy and Spain provided acute and convalescent COVID-19 samples.

This CDR3 comprises 13 residues. V lost 6 bases to trimming and J lost 5 bases; unmatched junction nucleotides: 4. Per the study methods: Amplification with reference gene primers provided the estimates of nucleated cell counts. Method: immunoSEQ multiplex PCR; TCRdb's copy keeps in-frame clones and lacks some. That table gives V, J and clone size, and the DNA gave D and trimming. This table holds under 150,000 clones, 60% to 80% found once. This clone has just a few counts. The rearrangement uses TRBV12-3 or TRBV12-4 and TRBJ1-2; 9 nucleotides agree with TRBD1. Material for sequencing was peripheral blood. The source is a woman aged 45-65 years with active or convalescent COVID-19. CDR3 coding DNA: TGTGCCAGCAGCATCGACAGGGGGTATGGCTACACCTTC. This gives the protein CASSIDRGYGYTF.